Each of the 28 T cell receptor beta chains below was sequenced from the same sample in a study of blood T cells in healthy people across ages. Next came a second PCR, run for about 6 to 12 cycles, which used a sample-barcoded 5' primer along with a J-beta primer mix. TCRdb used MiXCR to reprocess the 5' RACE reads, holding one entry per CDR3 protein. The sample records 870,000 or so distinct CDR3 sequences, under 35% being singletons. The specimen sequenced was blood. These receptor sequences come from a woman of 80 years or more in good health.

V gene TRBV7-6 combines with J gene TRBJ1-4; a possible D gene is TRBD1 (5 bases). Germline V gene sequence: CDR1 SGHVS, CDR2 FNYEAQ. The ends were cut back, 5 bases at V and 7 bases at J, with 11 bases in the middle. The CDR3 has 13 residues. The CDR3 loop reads CASSQRQSEKLFF. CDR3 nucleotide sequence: TGTGCCAGCAGCCAGAGACAGAGTGAAAAACTGTTTTTT.

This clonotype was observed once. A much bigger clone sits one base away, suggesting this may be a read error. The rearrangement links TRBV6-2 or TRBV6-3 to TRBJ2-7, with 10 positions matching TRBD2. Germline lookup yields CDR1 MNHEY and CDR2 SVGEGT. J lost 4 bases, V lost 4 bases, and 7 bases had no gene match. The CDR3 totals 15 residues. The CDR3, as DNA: TGTGCCAGCAGTTCCAGCGGGGGGGCCACGTACGAGCAGTACTTC. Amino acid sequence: CASSSSGGATYEQYF.

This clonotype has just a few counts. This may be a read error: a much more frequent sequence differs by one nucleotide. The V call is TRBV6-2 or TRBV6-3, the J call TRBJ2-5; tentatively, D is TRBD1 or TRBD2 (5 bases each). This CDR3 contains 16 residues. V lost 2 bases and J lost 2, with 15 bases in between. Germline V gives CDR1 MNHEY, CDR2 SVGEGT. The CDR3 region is CASSYVKGRRQETQYF. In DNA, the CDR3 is TGTGCCAGCAGTTACGTCAAGGGACGGAGACAAGAGACCCAGTACTTC.

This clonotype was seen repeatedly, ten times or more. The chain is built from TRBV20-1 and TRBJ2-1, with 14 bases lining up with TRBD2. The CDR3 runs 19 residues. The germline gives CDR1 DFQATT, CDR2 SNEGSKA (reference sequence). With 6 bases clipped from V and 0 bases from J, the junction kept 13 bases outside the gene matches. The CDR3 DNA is TGCAGTGCCCGGACCGGGACTAGCGGGGGCCGAAGCTCCTACAATGAGCAGTTCTTC. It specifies CSARTGTSGGRSSYNEQFF.

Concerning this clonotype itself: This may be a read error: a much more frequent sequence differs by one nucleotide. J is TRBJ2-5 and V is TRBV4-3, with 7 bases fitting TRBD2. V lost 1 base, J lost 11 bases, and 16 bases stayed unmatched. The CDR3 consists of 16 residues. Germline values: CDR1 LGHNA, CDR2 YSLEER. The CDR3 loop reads CASSQGEGISYNEQYF. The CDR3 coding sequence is TGCGCCAGCAGCCAAGGGGAGGGTATCTCCTACAATGAGCAGTACTTC.

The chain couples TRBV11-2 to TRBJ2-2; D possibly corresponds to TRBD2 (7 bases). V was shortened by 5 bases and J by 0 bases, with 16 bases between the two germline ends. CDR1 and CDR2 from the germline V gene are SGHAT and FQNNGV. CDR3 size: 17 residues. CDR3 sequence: CASSPRGGSANTGELFF. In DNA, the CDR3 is TGTGCCAGCAGCCCGAGGGGGGGCAGCGCGAACACCGGGGAGCTGTTTTTT.

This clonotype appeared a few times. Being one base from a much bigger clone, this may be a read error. The DNA for the CDR3 is TGCAGTGCTAGAGGATTGGAGCGGGGGGGCCGCGAGACCCAGTACTTC. This gives the protein CSARGLERGGRETQYF. J is TRBJ2-5 and V is TRBV20-1; 10 nucleotides match TRBD2. The CDR3 covers 16 residues. Unmatched junction bases numbered 10, after V lost 1 base and J lost 5 bases. CDR1 is DFQATT and CDR2 is SNEGSKA in the germline V gene (reference sequence).

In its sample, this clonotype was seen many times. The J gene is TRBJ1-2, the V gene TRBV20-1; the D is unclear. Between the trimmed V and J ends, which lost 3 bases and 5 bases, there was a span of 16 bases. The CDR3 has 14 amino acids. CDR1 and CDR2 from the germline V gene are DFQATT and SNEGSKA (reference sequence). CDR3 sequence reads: CSASSPTGLYGYTF. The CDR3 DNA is TGCAGTGCTAGCTCCCCCACGGGTCTTTATGGCTACACCTTC.

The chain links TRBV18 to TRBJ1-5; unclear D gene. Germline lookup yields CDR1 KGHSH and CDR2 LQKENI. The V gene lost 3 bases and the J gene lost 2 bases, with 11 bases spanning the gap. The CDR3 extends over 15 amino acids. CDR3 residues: CASSPTPRGNQPQHF. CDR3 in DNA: TGTGCCAGCTCACCGACCCCGAGGGGCAATCAGCCCCAGCATTTT.

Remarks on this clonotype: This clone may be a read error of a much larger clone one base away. CDR3 DNA: TGTGCCAGCAGCCCCCAGCGGGGGATAGGAGAGACCCAGTTCTTC. It encodes CASSPQRGIGETQFF. The V and J genes are TRBV7-6 and TRBJ2-1; TRBD2 matches at 8 bases. The CDR3 totals 15 residues. Trimming removed 5 bases from V and 13 bases from J; junction bases left unmatched: 16. From germline, CDR1 is SGHVS and CDR2 FNYEAQ.

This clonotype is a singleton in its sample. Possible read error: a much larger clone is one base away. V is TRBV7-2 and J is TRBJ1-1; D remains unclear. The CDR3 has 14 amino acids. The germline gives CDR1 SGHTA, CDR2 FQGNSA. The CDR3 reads CASSPGSLNTGAFF. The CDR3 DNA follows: TGTGCCAGCAGCCCCGGGAGCTTGAACACTGGAGCTTTCTTT.

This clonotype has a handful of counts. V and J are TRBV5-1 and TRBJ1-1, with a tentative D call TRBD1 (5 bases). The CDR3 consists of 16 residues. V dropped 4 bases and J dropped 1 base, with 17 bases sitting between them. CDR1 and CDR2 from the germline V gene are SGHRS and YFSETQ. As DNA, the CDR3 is TGCGCCAGCAGCCTCCGCTATGGGGCGCGGAACACTGAAGCTTTCTTT. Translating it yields CASSLRYGARNTEAFF.

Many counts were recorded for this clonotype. The CDR3 reads CATSTSVVSYNEQFF. CDR3 sequence (DNA): TGCGCCACCTCGACTAGCGTGGTCTCCTACAATGAGCAGTTCTTC. V usage is TRBV5-1 and J usage is TRBJ2-1; TRBD2 matches at 8 bases. This CDR3 has 15 amino acids. Germline trimming cut 9 bases from V and 0 bases from J; bases unmatched to any gene: 8. Per germline, CDR1 SGHRS and CDR2 YFSETQ.

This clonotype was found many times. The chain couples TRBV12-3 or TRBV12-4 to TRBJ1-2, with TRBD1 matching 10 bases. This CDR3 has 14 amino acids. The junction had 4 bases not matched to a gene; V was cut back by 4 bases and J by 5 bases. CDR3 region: CASSSTGGEYGYTF. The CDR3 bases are TGTGCCAGCAGTTCGACAGGGGGCGAGTATGGCTACACCTTC.

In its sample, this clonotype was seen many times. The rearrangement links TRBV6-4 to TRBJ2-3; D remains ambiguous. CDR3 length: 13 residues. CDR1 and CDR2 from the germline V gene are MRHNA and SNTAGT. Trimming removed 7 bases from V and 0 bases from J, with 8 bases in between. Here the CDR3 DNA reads TGTGCCAGCAAAGATCGAAGCACAGATACGCAGTATTTT. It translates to CASKDRSTDTQYF.

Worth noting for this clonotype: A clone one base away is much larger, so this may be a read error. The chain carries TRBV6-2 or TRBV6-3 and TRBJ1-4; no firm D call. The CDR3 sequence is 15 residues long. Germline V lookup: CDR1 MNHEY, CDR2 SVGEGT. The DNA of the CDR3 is TGTGCCAGCAGACATCGGACTACAACTAGTGAAAAACTGTTTTTT. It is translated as CASRHRTTTSEKLFF.

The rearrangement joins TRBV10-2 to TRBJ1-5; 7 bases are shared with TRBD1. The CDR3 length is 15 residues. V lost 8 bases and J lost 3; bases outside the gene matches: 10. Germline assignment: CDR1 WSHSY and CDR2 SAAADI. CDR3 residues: CASRGRGSINQPQHF. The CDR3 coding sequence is TGCGCCAGCCGCGGCAGGGGGTCAATCAATCAGCCCCAGCATTTT.

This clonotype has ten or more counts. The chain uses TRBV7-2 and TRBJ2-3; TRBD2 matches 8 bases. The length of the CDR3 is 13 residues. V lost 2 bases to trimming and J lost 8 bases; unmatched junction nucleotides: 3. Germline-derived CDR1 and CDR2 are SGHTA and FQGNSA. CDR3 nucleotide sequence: TGTGCCAGCAGCTTACGGGGGGGCCGTACGCAGTATTTT. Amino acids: CASSLRGGRTQYF.

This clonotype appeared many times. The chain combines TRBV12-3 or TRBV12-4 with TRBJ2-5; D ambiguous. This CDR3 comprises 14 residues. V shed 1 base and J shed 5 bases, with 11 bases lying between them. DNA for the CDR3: TGTGCCAGCAGTTTAGGGTCCGCGAGGGAGACCCAGTACTTC. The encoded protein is CASSLGSARETQYF.

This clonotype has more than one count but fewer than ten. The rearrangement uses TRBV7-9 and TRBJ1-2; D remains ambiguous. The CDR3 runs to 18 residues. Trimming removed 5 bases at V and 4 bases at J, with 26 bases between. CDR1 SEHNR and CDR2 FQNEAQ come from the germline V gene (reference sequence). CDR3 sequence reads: CASSDLRGGSSVFYGYTF. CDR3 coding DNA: TGTGCCAGCAGCGATCTTCGGGGAGGGTCCAGTGTTTTCTATGGCTACACCTTC.

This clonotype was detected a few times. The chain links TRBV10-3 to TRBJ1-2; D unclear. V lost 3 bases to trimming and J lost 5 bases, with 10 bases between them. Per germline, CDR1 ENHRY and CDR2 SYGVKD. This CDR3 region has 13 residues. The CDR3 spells CAISEETGYGYTF. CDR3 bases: TGTGCCATCAGTGAAGAGACGGGTTATGGCTACACCTTC.

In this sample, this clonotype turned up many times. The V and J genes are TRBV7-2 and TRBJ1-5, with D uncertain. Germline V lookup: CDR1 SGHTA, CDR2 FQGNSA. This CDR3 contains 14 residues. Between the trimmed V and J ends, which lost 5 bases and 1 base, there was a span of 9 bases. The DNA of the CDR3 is TGTGCCAGCAGCCCATCGGCAAGCAATCAGCCCCAGCATTTT. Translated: CASSPSASNQPQHF.

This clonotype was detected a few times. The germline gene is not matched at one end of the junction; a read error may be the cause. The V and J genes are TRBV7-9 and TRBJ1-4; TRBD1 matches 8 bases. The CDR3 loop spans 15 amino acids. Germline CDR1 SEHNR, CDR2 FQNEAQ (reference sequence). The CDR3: CASSFRQGFNEKLVF. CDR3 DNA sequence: TGTGCCAGCAGCTTTCGACAGGGGTTTAATGAAAAACTGGTTTTT.

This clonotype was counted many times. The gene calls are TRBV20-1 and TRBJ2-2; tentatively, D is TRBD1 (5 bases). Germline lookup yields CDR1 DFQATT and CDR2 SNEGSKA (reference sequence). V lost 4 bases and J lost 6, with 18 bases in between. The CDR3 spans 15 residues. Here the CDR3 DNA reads TGCAGTGCTAAGATTTCCAGGCTCAGGGCCGGGGAGCTGTTTTTT. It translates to CSAKISRLRAGELFF.

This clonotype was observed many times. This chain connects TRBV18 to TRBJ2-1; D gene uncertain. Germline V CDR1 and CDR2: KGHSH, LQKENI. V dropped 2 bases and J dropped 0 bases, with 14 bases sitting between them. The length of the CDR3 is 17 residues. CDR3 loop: CASSPTEVGRSYNEQFF. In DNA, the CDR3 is TGTGCCAGCTCACCAACCGAGGTAGGACGCTCCTACAATGAGCAGTTCTTC.

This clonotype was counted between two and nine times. The CDR3 DNA is TGCGCCAGCAGCCCGCAACGGGTACAAGAGACCCAGTTCTTC. It encodes CASSPQRVQETQFF. The chain has TRBV4-1 and TRBJ2-5; no definite D call. The J call could be wrong; TRBJ2-1 is a better fit for the DNA end. Per the germline V gene, CDR1 is MGHRA and CDR2 is YSYEKL. This CDR3 is 14 amino acids long.

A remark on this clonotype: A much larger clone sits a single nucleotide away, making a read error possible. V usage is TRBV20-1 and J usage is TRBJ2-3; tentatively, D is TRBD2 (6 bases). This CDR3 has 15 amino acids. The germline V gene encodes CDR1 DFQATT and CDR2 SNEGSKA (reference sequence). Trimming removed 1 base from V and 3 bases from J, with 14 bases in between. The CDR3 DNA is TGCAGTGCTAGAGGACGGGGACTGGGAACAGATACGCAGTATTTT. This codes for CSARGRGLGTDTQYF.

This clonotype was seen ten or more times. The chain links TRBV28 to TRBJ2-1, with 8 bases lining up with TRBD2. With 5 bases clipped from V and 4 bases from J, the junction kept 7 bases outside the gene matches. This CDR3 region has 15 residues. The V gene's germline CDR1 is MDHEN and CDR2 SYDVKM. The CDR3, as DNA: TGTGCCAGCAGTACCGGGGGGGCCGGTTACAATGAGCAGTTCTTC. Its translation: CASSTGGAGYNEQFF.